Below, 29 T cell receptor beta chains from the same sample are listed, as sequenced in a study of early T cells in non-severe SARS-CoV-2 infection. MiXCR, applied by TCRdb to the 5' RACE reads, yields one record per CDR3 protein. Of approximately 74,000 distinct CDR3 sequences listed, 14% are singletons. Sequencing was done on a sample of whole blood. Source of these receptors: an adult who was a healthcare worker with PCR-confirmed SARS-CoV-2 infection or an uninfected control (not recorded which).

This clonotype was observed at least ten times. The junction and the germline gene differ at one end; a read error may be behind it. The chain has TRBV7-9 and TRBJ2-2, with D maybe TRBD2 (5 bases). The length of the CDR3 is 15 residues. Germline V CDR1 and CDR2: SEHNR, FQNEAQ (reference sequence). The CDR3 protein is CASRFRTANTGELFF. For the CDR3, the DNA is TGTGCCAGCCGCTTCCGGACTGCGAACACCGGGGAGCTGTTTTTT.

This clonotype was observed at least ten times. The chain combines TRBV28 with TRBJ2-7; 9 bases fit TRBD1. V lost 6 bases to trimming and J lost 3 bases; unmatched junction nucleotides: 9. From germline, CDR1 is MDHEN and CDR2 SYDVKM. The CDR3 covers 15 residues. CDR3 nucleotide sequence: TGTGCCAGCAGCCCCCCGGGACAGGGCTTCTACGAGCAGTACTTC. Translating it yields CASSPPGQGFYEQYF. The whole variable domain, remainder taken from reference TRBV28 and TRBJ2-7, is DVKVTQSSRYLVKRTGEKVFLECVQDMDHENMFWYRQDPGLGLRLIYFSYDVKMKEKGDIPEGYSVSREKKERFSLILESASTNQTSMYLCASSPPGQGFYEQYFGPGTRLTVT.

This clonotype was seen at least ten times. The gene calls are TRBV3-1 and TRBJ1-3; TRBD1 matches 7 bases. After removal of 4 bases from V and 0 bases from J, the junction contained 3 bases not matched to a gene. The CDR3 covers 15 residues. Looked up from germline, CDR1 is LGHDT and CDR2 is YNNKEL (reference sequence). CDR3 region: CASSLGTDSGNTIYF. DNA for the CDR3: TGTGCCAGCAGCCTTGGGACAGACTCTGGAAACACCATATATTTT.

This clonotype was counted at least ten times. This rearrangement joins TRBV11-3 to TRBJ2-1; D assignment may be TRBD1 or TRBD2 (5 bases each). Trimming pared 4 bases from V and 0 bases from J, leaving 19 bases between. CDR3 size: 18 residues. The germline gives CDR1 SGHNT, CDR2 YENEEA. CDR3 residues: CASSSTNRWESSYNEQFF. CDR3 bases: TGTGCCAGCAGCTCGACAAACAGGTGGGAGAGCTCCTACAATGAGCAGTTCTTC.

This clonotype was seen at least ten times. V is TRBV7-2 and J is TRBJ2-2; D remains unclear. The germline gives CDR1 SGHTA, CDR2 FQGNSA. V was cut by 5 bases and J by 7 bases, with 14 bases left in between. This CDR3 is 14 amino acids long. CDR3 residues: CASSPYSLGGELFF. In DNA form, the CDR3 reads TGTGCCAGCAGCCCCTACAGTCTGGGCGGGGAGCTGTTTTTT.

This clonotype was recorded at least ten times. V and J are TRBV6-2 or TRBV6-3 and TRBJ2-1; TRBD1 is a possible D gene (6 bases). In germline, CDR1 is MNHEY, CDR2 SVGEGT. CDR3 length equals 16 residues. V was cut by 6 bases and J by 3 bases, with 18 bases left in between. The DNA for the CDR3 is TGTGCCAGCAGATCTCAAACCGGGACATTCTACAATGAGCAGTTCTTC. It translates to CASRSQTGTFYNEQFF.

V usage is TRBV9 and J usage is TRBJ2-5; 7 bases align to TRBD1. The V gene's germline CDR1 is SGDLS and CDR2 YYNGEE. Trimming at V came to 7 bases and at J to 5 bases, leaving 8 bases not matched to a gene. This CDR3 is 13 amino acids long. The CDR3 nucleotides are TGTGCCAGCGGGACAGTCCTCGGGGAGACCCAGTACTTC. Protein: CASGTVLGETQYF.

This clonotype was seen only once. This chain connects TRBV6-2 or TRBV6-3 to TRBJ2-7; D not resolved. Germline lookup yields CDR1 MNHEY and CDR2 SVGEGT. The V end lost 10 bases, the J end lost 0 bases, and 7 bases lay between the germline ends. The CDR3 runs to 11 residues. The CDR3 DNA follows: TGTGCCACCAAAAGCTCCTACGAGCAGTACTTC. Encoded protein: CATKSSYEQYF.

This clonotype came up once. V is TRBV10-3 and J is TRBJ2-3; 8 nucleotides match TRBD1. Germline CDR1 is ENHRY and CDR2 is SYGVKD. Unmatched junction bases numbered 7, after V lost 10 bases and J lost 1 base. This CDR3 has 14 residues. CDR3 residues: CATAGGPGTDTQYF. The CDR3 DNA reads TGTGCCACCGCAGGGGGCCCGGGCACAGATACGCAGTATTTT.

This clonotype was seen a handful of times. V and J are TRBV19 and TRBJ2-7, with 7 bases lining up with TRBD1. This CDR3 region has 15 residues. Trimming cost V 2 bases and J 3 bases; bases outside gene matches: 7. Germline CDR1 and CDR2: LNHDA and SQIVND (reference sequence). The CDR3 loop is CASSIRDRAYYEQYF. The CDR3 DNA is TGTGCCAGTAGTATACGAGACAGGGCTTACTACGAGCAGTACTTC. Using reference TRBV19 and TRBJ2-7 for the parts outside the CDR3, the full variable domain is DGGITQSPKYLFRKEGQNVTLSCEQNLNHDAMYWYRQDPGQGLRLIYYSQIVNDFQKGDIAEGYSVSREKKESFPLTVTSAQKNPTAFYLCASSIRDRAYYEQYFGPGTRLTVT.

This clonotype was observed a handful of times. The chain combines TRBV29-1 with TRBJ2-7; 7 positions match TRBD1. The CDR3 is 13 amino acids. The germline V gene has CDR1 SQVTM and CDR2 ANQGSEA. The V and J ends lost 5 bases and 6 bases, in that order; junction bases with no gene match: 10. CDR3 sequence reads: CSVIQTGRGEQYF. The CDR3, as DNA: TGCAGCGTTATCCAGACAGGGCGCGGCGAGCAGTACTTC.

The genes are TRBV4-3 and TRBJ2-1, with D perhaps TRBD1 or TRBD2 (5 bases each). Germline CDR1 reads LGHNA; CDR2 reads YSLEER. V was pared by 3 bases and J by 11 bases, with 20 bases between. CDR3 length: 15 residues. CDR3 sequence: CASSQGVRSLRKQFF. As DNA, the CDR3 is TGCGCCAGCAGCCAGGGGGTCCGATCCCTACGAAAGCAGTTCTTC.

This clonotype was counted many times. The rearrangement joins TRBV29-1 to TRBJ2-7; the D is unclear. Germline V gene data show CDR1 as SQVTM and CDR2 as ANQGSEA. The V end lost 2 bases, the J end lost 2 bases, and 4 bases lay between the germline ends. There are 11 residues in the CDR3. The CDR3 DNA follows: TGCAGCGTTGAACAGGCCTACGAGCAGTACTTC. Translated: CSVEQAYEQYF.

The rearrangement links TRBV10-3 to TRBJ2-2; 7 nucleotides line up with TRBD1. The CDR3 has 16 residues. Trimming took 4 bases from V and 1 from J; bases not matched to a gene: 6. In germline, CDR1 is ENHRY, CDR2 SYGVKD. The CDR3 protein is CAISVGTERNTGELFF. DNA for the CDR3: TGTGCCATCAGTGTTGGGACAGAGAGGAACACCGGGGAGCTGTTTTTT.

This chain links TRBV5-6 with TRBJ1-4; no clear D gene. Per the germline V gene, CDR1 is SGHDT and CDR2 is YYEEEE. Trimming took off 4 bases at V and 7 bases at J, with 20 bases between the two ends. This CDR3 is built from 16 residues. The CDR3 here is CASSQMRAGNSEKLFF. CDR3 in DNA: TGTGCCAGCAGCCAGATGCGGGCGGGAAATAGTGAAAAACTGTTTTTT.

This clonotype has just a few counts. V and J are TRBV6-1 and TRBJ1-5; 7 bases agree with TRBD1. Germline CDR1 MNHNS, CDR2 SASEGT. This CDR3 has 14 residues. V lost 5 bases, J lost 6 bases, and 7 bases stayed unmatched. The CDR3 sequence is CASSTSGGGQPQHF. The DNA for the CDR3 is TGTGCCAGCAGTACCTCAGGGGGGGGTCAGCCCCAGCATTTT.

Only a few counts were recorded for this clonotype. The chain couples TRBV7-9 to TRBJ2-7; D is perhaps TRBD1 (6 bases). Germline CDR1 SEHNR, CDR2 FQNEAQ (reference sequence). V lost 7 bases and J lost 7, with 14 bases in between. This CDR3 is 12 amino acids long. CDR3: CASTRMGAEQYF. CDR3 sequence (DNA): TGTGCCAGCACCCGCATGGGGGCGGAGCAGTACTTC.

J is TRBJ2-2 and V is TRBV14; unclear D gene. The germline V gene encodes CDR1 SGHDN and CDR2 FVKESK. The CDR3 runs to 15 residues. Trimming took 1 base from V and 5 from J, leaving 11 bases between them. The CDR3 region has the DNA TGTGCCAGCAGCCAAGTACTGGGCGGTACCGGGGAGCTGTTTTTT. This encodes CASSQVLGGTGELFF. The whole variable domain, remainder taken from reference TRBV14 and TRBJ2-2, is EAGVTQFPSHSVIEKGQTVTLRCDPISGHDNLYWYRRVMGKEIKFLLHFVKESKQDESGMPNNRFLAERTGGTYSTLKVQPAELEDSGVYFCASSQVLGGTGELFFGEGSRLTVL.

This clonotype was observed a few times. The chain joins TRBV11-1 to TRBJ2-1; 9 bases agree with TRBD1. Trimming cost V 5 bases and J 4 bases; bases outside gene matches: 9. This CDR3 has 16 amino acids. Germline CDR1 reads SGHAT; CDR2 reads FQDESV (reference sequence). CDR3 amino acids: CASSNTGTGFYNEQFF. The CDR3 nucleotides read TGTGCCAGCAGCAACACCGGGACAGGGTTTTACAATGAGCAGTTCTTC.

This clonotype was observed a handful of times. J is TRBJ2-5 and V is TRBV20-1, with D perhaps assigned TRBD1 or TRBD2 (6 bases each). Germline values: CDR1 DFQATT, CDR2 SNEGSKA (reference sequence). The CDR3 has 16 residues. Trimming shortened V by 1 base and J by 7 bases, and 22 bases separated the two germline ends. CDR3 loop: CSARAPASDPRGTQYF. The CDR3 nucleotides are TGCAGTGCTAGAGCGCCCGCTAGCGATCCCAGGGGGACCCAGTACTTC.

This clonotype was counted a few times. This chain connects TRBV11-2 to TRBJ2-2; D is perhaps TRBD2 (7 bases). The V end was cut by 2 bases, the J end by 5 bases, with 12 bases between. The CDR3 runs to 15 residues. Per germline, CDR1 SGHAT and CDR2 FQNNGV. CDR3: CASSLRGAETGELFF. CDR3 DNA: TGTGCCAGCAGCTTACGGGGGGCCGAAACCGGGGAGCTGTTTTTT. Full variable domain (remainder filled in from reference TRBV11-2 and TRBJ2-2): EAGVAQSPRYKIIEKRQSVAFWCNPISGHATLYWYQQILGQGPKLLIQFQNNGVVDDSQLPKDRFSAERLKGVDSTLKIQPAKLEDSAVYLCASSLRGAETGELFFGEGSRLTVL.

The chain employs TRBV28 and TRBJ2-7, with D perhaps TRBD1 (6 bases). This CDR3 has 17 amino acids. Trimming pared 5 bases from V and 4 bases from J, leaving 24 bases between. Germline V gene data show CDR1 as MDHEN and CDR2 as SYDVKM. CDR3 sequence reads: CASSNPWDTQGAYEQYF. Here the CDR3 DNA reads TGTGCCAGCAGTAACCCGTGGGACACCCAAGGGGCGTACGAGCAGTACTTC.

There are a few counts of this clonotype. The genes are TRBV9 and TRBJ2-1; D remains unclear. Germline V gene lookup returns CDR1 SGDLS and CDR2 YYNGEE. The CDR3 loop spans 14 amino acids. Between the trimmed V and J ends, which lost 0 bases and 6 bases, there was a span of 10 bases. DNA of the CDR3: TGTGCCAGCAGCGTAGCGAGTTCCCCCAATGAGCAGTTCTTC. As protein: CASSVASSPNEQFF.

The CDR3 here is CASSELPGDEQFF. Written as DNA, the CDR3 is TGTGCCAGCAGTGAATTGCCCGGGGATGAGCAGTTCTTC. This chain uses TRBV6-1 with TRBJ2-1, with a weak D call TRBD2 (5 bases). The V end lost 2 bases, the J end lost 8 bases, and 10 bases lay between the germline ends. This CDR3 has 13 amino acids. CDR1 and CDR2 from the germline V gene are MNHNS and SASEGT.

This clonotype appeared many times. The chain links TRBV3-1 to TRBJ2-5, with 12 bases matching TRBD2. The CDR3 sequence is 17 residues long. Germline V gene data show CDR1 as LGHDT and CDR2 as YNNKEL (reference sequence). V trimming: 6 bases; J trimming: 1 base; junction bases outside the gene matches: 9. The CDR3 sequence is CASSRGLAGSLQETQYF. The DNA of the CDR3 is TGTGCCAGCAGTCGCGGACTAGCGGGGTCCCTCCAAGAGACCCAGTACTTC.

This clonotype has a single count. The chain combines TRBV18 with TRBJ2-7, with 8 nucleotides matching TRBD1. CDR3 length: 20 amino acids. V lost 3 bases, J lost 0 bases, and 19 bases stayed unmatched. Germline CDR1 reads KGHSH; CDR2 reads LQKENI. The CDR3 DNA follows: TGTGCCAGCTCACCCGCCTGGGACAGGACAAGGGTACTCAGCTCCTACGAGCAGTACTTC. This translates into CASSPAWDRTRVLSSYEQYF.

This clonotype was counted only a few times. The CDR3 sequence is CASSFLALVRQGDEAFF. The CDR3 DNA reads as TGCGCCAGCAGTTTTCTGGCCTTGGTGCGGCAGGGGGATGAAGCTTTCTTT. The V gene is TRBV4-1, the J gene TRBJ1-1, with TRBD1 identical over 7 bases. This CDR3 contains 17 residues. CDR1 and CDR2 from the germline V gene are MGHRA and YSYEKL. V lost 6 bases and J lost 7; bases outside the gene matches: 20.

In this sample, this clonotype turned up a few times. The J gene is TRBJ2-1, the V gene TRBV7-9, with D unresolved. This CDR3 spans 16 amino acids. The V and J ends lost 4 bases and 2 bases respectively, with 15 bases between them. The germline CDR1 and CDR2 sequences are SEHNR and FQNEAQ (reference sequence). The CDR3 DNA sequence: TGTGCCAGCAGCTCCCTCGCCGACTTCCCCTACAATGAGCAGTTCTTC. This translates into CASSSLADFPYNEQFF.

The CDR3 is CASSLALGGTYEQYF. The CDR3 DNA sequence: TGTGCCAGCAGCTTAGCGCTCGGCGGTACCTACGAGCAGTACTTC. The gene calls are TRBV7-6 and TRBJ2-7; D is unresolved. This CDR3 spans 15 amino acids. CDR1 and CDR2 from the germline V gene are SGHVS and FNYEAQ. The V and J ends lost 0 bases and 2 bases respectively, with 11 bases between them.